A single sample gave rise to the 26 T cell receptor beta chains below, sequenced in a study of T-cell memory formation after mild COVID-19 listed by TCRdb under 2021. Library method: 5' RACE. This sample was sequenced with an Illumina NovaSeq 6000. TCRdb passed the public sequencing reads through fastp at Q25 and MiXCR, retaining productive beta sequences. Merged by CDR3 protein, the rows form single entries marked with the most common genes and DNA. This sample has 300,000 to 350,000 distinct CDR3 sequences in its table, and 13% to 15% of those were observed once. Together, the top ten hold around 20% of the sample. Input material: PBMCs or a T cell subset sorted from them (not recorded which). The receptors shown here come from a man in his late teens or twenties who had mild COVID-19 (a few samples of this study predate the infection). The sample titles of this study are shuffled in the database, so cell type and time point are left out; the donor was told from shared clones.

This clonotype came up a few times. This chain connects TRBV27 to TRBJ2-7, with D perhaps matching TRBD1 or TRBD2 (7 bases each). Looked up from germline, CDR1 is MNHEY and CDR2 is SMNVEV (reference sequence). The V end was cut by 4 bases, the J end by 2 bases, with 18 bases between. The CDR3 is 16 residues long. The CDR3 reads CASSYGVSGGAYEQYF. Written as DNA, the CDR3 is TGTGCCAGCAGTTACGGAGTATCAGGGGGGGCCTACGAGCAGTACTTC.

V gene TRBV27 combines with J gene TRBJ2-3; TRBD2 matches at 9 bases. V dropped 6 bases and J dropped 4; count of bases not matched to a gene: 11. CDR3 length: 16 amino acids. The germline V gene encodes CDR1 MNHEY and CDR2 SMNVEV (reference sequence). The chain's CDR3 is CASRAWAGGPPDTQYF. CDR3 nucleotides: TGTGCCAGCAGGGCCTGGGCGGGGGGGCCCCCAGATACGCAGTATTTT.

The chain carries TRBV7-8 and TRBJ2-2; the D gene is possibly TRBD1 (6 bases). CDR1 SGHVS and CDR2 FQNEAQ come from the germline V gene. V was cut by 1 base and J by 5 bases, with 14 bases left in between. CDR3 length equals 16 residues. CDR3 loop: CASSLVPGAGTGELFF. CDR3 bases: TGTGCCAGCAGCTTAGTGCCAGGGGCTGGTACCGGGGAGCTGTTTTTT.

The genes are TRBV12-5 and TRBJ2-2, with a weak D call TRBD1 (5 bases). The CDR3 sequence is 12 residues long. The V gene's germline CDR1 is LGHNT and CDR2 FRNRAP. Trimming cost V 4 bases and J 7 bases, with 7 bases left between them. The CDR3, as DNA: TGTGCTAGTGGTTACACAGGCGGGGAGCTGTTTTTT. This gives the protein CASGYTGGELFF.

This clonotype was counted only a few times. Here the CDR3 DNA reads TGCAGTGCTGCGGACAGATTGAACACTTATGAAGCTTTCTTT. Translation: CSAADRLNTYEAFF. The chain employs TRBV20-1 and TRBJ1-1; the D gene is possibly TRBD1 (6 bases). The CDR3 length is 14 residues. The germline V and J ends were trimmed by 5 bases and 7 bases, with 20 bases remaining between them. Germline lookup yields CDR1 DFQATT and CDR2 SNEGSKA (reference sequence).

V usage is TRBV7-9 and J usage is TRBJ1-1; D not resolved. V was cut by 5 bases and J by 8 bases, with 15 bases left in between. This CDR3 spans 13 amino acids. Germline-derived CDR1 and CDR2 are SEHNR and FQNEAQ (reference sequence). For the CDR3, the DNA is TGTGCCAGCAGCCCACCCGCTTCGTCCGAAGCTTTCTTT. Translated, it gives CASSPPASSEAFF. The whole variable domain, remainder taken from reference TRBV7-9 and TRBJ1-1, is DTGVSQNPRHKITKRGQNVTFRCDPISEHNRLYWYRQTLGQGPEFLTYFQNEAQLEKSRLLSDRFSAERPKGSFSTLEIQRTEQGDSAMYLCASSPPASSEAFFGQGTRLTVV.

The chain recombines TRBV20-1 with TRBJ2-1, with a weak D call TRBD2 (6 bases). The CDR3 covers 11 residues. Looked up from germline, CDR1 is DFQATT and CDR2 is SNEGSKA (reference sequence). The CDR3 coding sequence is TGCAGCCTTGCGGGACACAATGAGCAGTTCTTC. It encodes CSLAGHNEQFF.

This clonotype was picked up a small number of times. This chain connects TRBV20-1 to TRBJ1-6; TRBD1 agrees at 8 bases. The trim removed 6 bases at V and 0 bases at J, leaving 7 bases unmatched. Germline loops: CDR1 DFQATT, CDR2 SNEGSKA (reference sequence). This CDR3 is 16 amino acids long. The CDR3 DNA is TGCAGTGCCCCTAACAGGGGGAGCTCCTATAATTCACCCCTCCACTTT. Protein: CSAPNRGSSYNSPLHF.

The chain combines TRBV9 with TRBJ2-7; 9 positions agree with TRBD2. The germline V gene has CDR1 SGDLS and CDR2 YYNGEE. CDR3 length: 15 amino acids. Trimming at V came to 0 bases and at J to 3 bases, leaving 4 bases not matched to a gene. Here the CDR3 reads CASSVEPSGDYEQYF. The CDR3 bases are TGTGCCAGCAGCGTAGAACCTAGCGGGGACTACGAGCAGTACTTC.

This clonotype was picked up many times. The chain uses TRBV5-6 and TRBJ2-5; the D is unclear. V was clipped by 0 bases and J by 3 bases, with 6 bases between them. Looked up from germline, CDR1 is SGHDT and CDR2 is YYEEEE. The length of the CDR3 is 13 residues. This CDR3 reads CASSLVSEETQYF. CDR3 bases: TGTGCCAGCAGCTTGGTATCGGAAGAGACCCAGTACTTC.

The chain links TRBV6-6 to TRBJ1-5, with unresolved D. V lost 5 bases to trimming and J lost 6 bases, with 8 bases between them. Germline assignment: CDR1 MNHNY and CDR2 SVGAGI (reference sequence). The CDR3 loop spans 12 amino acids. The DNA for the CDR3 is TGTGCCAGCAGTAGTAGGTCTCAGCCCCAGCATTTT. Translated, it gives CASSSRSQPQHF.

This clonotype was detected a few times. This rearrangement joins TRBV19 to TRBJ1-4; the D is unclear. Germline CDR1 and CDR2: LNHDA and SQIVND (reference sequence). V lost 6 bases and J lost 7, with 12 bases in between. CDR3 size: 13 residues. The DNA of the CDR3 is TGTGCCAGTAGATCCTACCGGGGTGAAAAACTGTTTTTT. Translated: CASRSYRGEKLFF.

This chain connects TRBV29-1 to TRBJ1-5; no definite D call. This CDR3 is built from 10 residues. The germline V and J ends were trimmed by 4 bases and 5 bases, with 3 bases remaining between them. Germline-derived CDR1 and CDR2 are SQVTM and ANQGSEA. This CDR3 reads CSVGHQPQHF. The CDR3 bases are TGCAGCGTTGGCCATCAGCCCCAGCATTTT.

In this sample, this clonotype turned up many times. J is TRBJ1-2 and V is TRBV9; TRBD1 agrees at 8 bases. Germline-derived CDR1 and CDR2 are SGDLS and YYNGEE. The CDR3 runs 15 residues. V was pared by 4 bases and J by 1 base, with 6 bases of the junction left unmatched. The CDR3 nucleotides read TGTGCCAGCAGCCAAGGGACAGGTGGTAACTATGGCTACACCTTC. Its translation: CASSQGTGGNYGYTF.

This clonotype was counted between two and nine times. The chain uses TRBV11-2 and TRBJ2-3; no clear D gene. Germline V gene lookup returns CDR1 SGHAT and CDR2 FQNNGV. CDR3 size: 12 residues. V shed 5 bases and J shed 3 bases, with 6 bases lying between them. The CDR3 loop is CASSQQTDTQYF. CDR3 DNA sequence: TGTGCCAGCAGCCAACAAACAGATACGCAGTATTTT.

This clonotype was picked up a small number of times. V and J are TRBV24-1 and TRBJ2-2; D unresolved. There are 14 residues in the CDR3. V was trimmed by 0 bases and J by 6 bases, leaving 7 bases between them. CDR1 is KGHDR, CDR2 SFDVKD, per germline. CDR3 amino acids: CATSDLPNPGELFF. CDR3 sequence (DNA): TGTGCCACCAGTGATTTGCCAAACCCCGGGGAGCTGTTTTTT.

This clonotype was counted between two and nine times. The rearrangement links TRBV5-1 to TRBJ1-1; the D is unclear. Trimming pared 0 bases from V and 8 bases from J, leaving 17 bases between. The CDR3 consists of 15 residues. Germline V gene data show CDR1 as SGHRS and CDR2 as YFSETQ. The CDR3 DNA reads TGCGCCAGCAGCTTGGAGGGAGGCGGGGAAGCCGAAGCTTTCTTT. This sequence encodes CASSLEGGGEAEAFF.

V is TRBV4-3 and J is TRBJ1-1; D not certain. This CDR3 spans 14 amino acids. Germline V gene sequence: CDR1 LGHNA, CDR2 YSLEER. V was clipped by 6 bases and J by 4 bases, with 15 bases between them. This CDR3 is CASRSQRVGTEAFF. CDR3 nucleotide sequence: TGCGCCAGCAGATCCCAGAGGGTTGGCACTGAAGCTTTCTTT.

This chain uses TRBV7-2 with TRBJ1-2; D might be TRBD1 (5 bases). V was shortened by 2 bases and J by 7 bases, with 17 bases between the two germline ends. Germline V gene sequence: CDR1 SGHTA, CDR2 FQGNSA. CDR3 length: 15 amino acids. This CDR3 is CASSLRGSPLRGYTF. The CDR3 nucleotides read TGTGCCAGCAGCTTACGGGGCTCACCCCTTCGTGGCTACACCTTC.

Of note for this clonotype: An end of the junction differs from the germline gene, which may be a read error. The chain joins TRBV7-3 to TRBJ2-1; the match to TRBD2 covers 9 bases. Germline assignment: CDR1 SGHTA and CDR2 FQGTGA. CDR3 length: 12 amino acids. CDR3 DNA: TGTGCCAGCAGCGAGACTAGCGGTGAGCGGTTCTTC. It is translated as CASSETSGERFF.

The chain carries TRBV7-9 and TRBJ2-3; TRBD2 is a possible D gene (5 bases). V was pared by 5 bases and J by 1 base, with 13 bases between. CDR3 size: 15 residues. CDR1 and CDR2 (germline): SEHNR, FQNEAQ (reference sequence). The CDR3 protein is CASSLRRAGTDTQYF. DNA for the CDR3: TGTGCCAGCAGCCTGAGGAGAGCGGGCACAGATACGCAGTATTTT.

The CDR3 loop reads CASSHGVYRRGGVQETQYF. The CDR3 DNA sequence: TGTGCCAGCAGCCACGGAGTTTATCGTCGGGGGGGCGTCCAAGAGACCCAGTACTTC. The V gene is TRBV7-8, the J gene TRBJ2-5, with TRBD2 matching 8 bases. The CDR3 spans 19 residues. In germline, CDR1 is SGHVS, CDR2 FQNEAQ. V shed 5 bases, J shed 1 base, and the junction held 18 bases outside the gene matches.

V usage is TRBV6-5 and J usage is TRBJ1-2; 9 nucleotides line up with TRBD1. CDR1 is MNHEY and CDR2 is SVGAGI in the germline V gene. This CDR3 region has 14 residues. V lost 6 bases and J lost 4; bases outside the gene matches: 6. This CDR3 reads CASSRQGVGYGYTF. CDR3 nucleotides: TGTGCCAGCAGCCGACAGGGGGTGGGCTATGGCTACACCTTC.

This sequence joins TRBV3-1 and TRBJ2-3; D is perhaps TRBD2 (5 bases). CDR1 and CDR2 from the germline V gene are LGHDT and YNNKEL (reference sequence). The CDR3 is 15 residues long. The V end lost 3 bases, the J end lost 2 bases, and 12 bases lay between the germline ends. CDR3 amino acids: CASSHWVLDTDTQYF. As DNA, the CDR3 is TGTGCCAGCAGCCATTGGGTACTAGACACAGATACGCAGTATTTT.

This clonotype was recorded a few times. This rearrangement joins TRBV15 to TRBJ1-3, with TRBD1 identical over 8 bases. CDR1 is LNHNV and CDR2 is YYDKDF in the germline V gene (reference sequence). The V segment lost 3 bases and the J segment 4 bases; nucleotides outside the gene matches: 5. The CDR3 loop spans 15 amino acids. The CDR3 protein is CATSRSTGAGNTIYF. The CDR3 DNA sequence: TGTGCCACCAGCAGGTCGACAGGGGCCGGAAACACCATATATTTT.

This clonotype was recorded a few times. The rearrangement uses TRBV7-9 and TRBJ2-5; D tentatively reads TRBD1 or TRBD2 (6 bases each). There are 15 residues in the CDR3. Germline V gene sequence: CDR1 SEHNR, CDR2 FQNEAQ (reference sequence). V shed 2 bases and J shed 3 bases, with 13 bases lying between them. CDR3 amino acids: CASSLSGGRKETQYF. DNA for the CDR3: TGTGCCAGCAGCTTATCTGGGGGGCGTAAAGAGACCCAGTACTTC.